These 17 T cell receptor beta chains came from one sample sequenced in a study of STAT5B mutations in CD4+ large granular lymphocyte leukemia. Libraries were prepared by immunoSEQ multiplex PCR; TCRdb keeps only in-frame clonotypes and omits some of them. The table has 130 or so clones, 50% to 60% seen once. Material for sequencing was PBMCs. The receptors were sampled from a man aged 70 or older with CD4+ T-cell large granular lymphocyte leukemia.

This clone has just one count. The chain combines TRBV27 with TRBJ2-7; tentatively, D is TRBD1 (5 bases). There are 18 residues in the CDR3. The germline V gene encodes CDR1 MNHEY and CDR2 SMNVEV (reference sequence). V was trimmed by 5 bases and J by 3 bases, leaving 26 bases between them. CDR3 protein: CASSPHLRRGQDHYEQYV. The CDR3 bases are TGTGCCAGCAGTCCTCACCTTCGTAGGGGCCAGGACCACTACGAGCAGTACGTC.

This clone was detected only a few times. The chain carries TRBV23-1 and TRBJ1-2, with D unresolved. TRBV23-1 falls under the ORF class, with uncertain function. Trimming took off 4 bases at V and 4 bases at J, with 19 bases between the two ends. This CDR3 is built from 16 residues. DNA of the CDR3: TGCGCCAGCAGTCGTTCGATACGCAGAAAGACCTATGGCTACACCTTC. Residues: CASSRSIRRKTYGYTF.

Note on this clone: Distinct nucleotide sequences in the sample also encode this CDR3. The chain employs TRBV19 and TRBJ2-3; 8 nucleotides agree with TRBD2. V shed 5 bases and J 4 bases; nucleotides not matched to a gene: 2. CDR3 size: 13 residues. CDR1 is LNHDA and CDR2 is SQIVND in the germline V gene (reference sequence). In nucleotides, the CDR3 is TGTGCCAGTAGTCGGGGGGGGGCAGATACGCAGTATTTT. Translation: CASSRGGADTQYF.

Comments on this clone: Because the CDR3's place on the DNA is in doubt, the DNA is left out and the CDR3 is given as listed by TCRdb. J is TRBJ2-3 and V is TRBV19; TRBD2 is taken as the D call from the table, unchecked against the DNA. Per the germline V gene, CDR1 is LNHDA and CDR2 is SQIVND (reference sequence). With termini counted, the CDR3 has 14 amino acids. The CDR3 loop is CASSRGGAQIRSIF.

This clone has only one observation. The J gene is TRBJ2-7, the V gene TRBV28; TRBD1 is a possible D gene (6 bases). Germline V gene data show CDR1 as MDHEN and CDR2 as SYDVKM. The CDR3 sequence is 16 residues long. Trimming cost V 6 bases and J 0 bases, with 18 bases left between them. The CDR3 here is CASRPTGRGSSYEQYF. The DNA for the CDR3 is TGTGCCAGCAGGCCTACAGGGAGAGGTAGCTCCTACGAGCAGTACTTC.

Comment on this clone: Other DNA sequences of this sample code for an identical CDR3. The V call is TRBV19, the J call TRBJ2-3; 8 nucleotides align to TRBD2. V gave up 5 bases and J gave up 4 bases; unmatched junction bases: 2. The CDR3 has 13 residues. Germline loops: CDR1 LNHDA, CDR2 SQIVND (reference sequence). The CDR3 loop reads CASSRGGADTQYF. The CDR3 region has the DNA TGTGCCAGTAGTCGGGGGGGCGCAGATACGCAGTATTTT. Combining the CDR3 with reference TRBV19 and TRBJ2-3 gives the whole variable domain DGGITQSPKYLFRKEGQNVTLSCEQNLNHDAMYWYRQDPGQGLRLIYYSQIVNDFQKGDIAEGYSVSREKKESFPLTVTSAQKNPTAFYLCASSRGGADTQYFGPGTRLTVL.

The chain couples TRBV14 to TRBJ2-1, with TRBD2 as a possible D gene (6 bases). Germline-derived CDR1 and CDR2 are SGHDN and FVKESK. This CDR3 region has 14 residues. V lost 4 bases and J 10 bases, leaving 17 bases between the germline ends. The CDR3 DNA sequence: TGTGCCAGCAGCCGGGATCACGGGGGTTGGGAGCAGTTCTTC. Its translation is CASSRDHGGWEQFF.

The chain joins TRBV27 to TRBJ1-4, with D possibly being TRBD1 (6 bases). Deletions cut 6 bases from V and 8 bases from J, with 16 bases between. Germline CDR1 reads MNHEY; CDR2 reads SMNVEV (reference sequence). The CDR3 covers 14 residues. CDR3 protein: CASSHLGAGEKLFF. In DNA form, the CDR3 reads TGTGCCAGCAGCCATCTGGGGGCGGGAGAAAAACTGTTTTTT.

The genes are TRBV2 and TRBJ1-5, with 7 positions matching TRBD1. CDR3 length equals 14 residues. Losses at the gene ends were 3 bases for V and 4 bases for J; bases not matched to a gene: 3. Germline values: CDR1 SNHLY, CDR2 FYNNEI. CDR3 sequence reads: CASSDQGGNQPQHF. The CDR3 region has the DNA TGTGCCAGCAGTGACCAGGGGGGAAATCAGCCCCAGCATTTT.

The chain joins TRBV7-8 to TRBJ1-3; D is undetermined. The V end lost 0 bases, the J end lost 3 bases, and 3 bases lay between the germline ends. Germline assignment: CDR1 SGHVS and CDR2 FQNEAQ. The CDR3 loop spans 13 amino acids. The CDR3 nucleotides are TGTGCCAGCAGCTTAGCGGGTGGAAACACCATATATTTT. It is translated as CASSLAGGNTIYF.

The V gene is TRBV5-4, the J gene TRBJ2-1, with D tentatively TRBD1 (6 bases). V was pared by 1 base and J by 14 bases, with 16 bases between. CDR1 is SGHNT and CDR2 is YYREEE in the germline V gene (reference sequence). This CDR3 spans 13 amino acids. The CDR3 DNA reads TGTGCCAGCAGCTTGCCTGGACAGTTTGCGGAGTTCTTC. Translation: CASSLPGQFAEFF.

The rearrangement links TRBV2 to TRBJ1-5; D is ambiguous. From germline, CDR1 is SNHLY and CDR2 FYNNEI. Trimming took 1 base from V and 4 from J, leaving 5 bases between them. This CDR3 is built from 13 residues. The CDR3 region is CASSEGVNQPQHF. The CDR3 nucleotides read TGTGCCAGCAGTGAAGGAGTTAATCAGCCCCAGCATTTT.

The V gene is TRBV19, the J gene TRBJ2-3; TRBD1 aligns across 8 bases. The CDR3 sequence is 13 residues long. The V gene end was trimmed by 9 bases and the J gene end by 0 bases; junction bases not matched to a gene: 2. The germline V gene has CDR1 LNHDA and CDR2 SQIVND (reference sequence). The CDR3 reads CASRTGSTDTQYF. DNA of the CDR3: TGTGCCAGCAGGACAGGGAGCACAGATACGCAGTATTTT.

V and J are TRBV5-1 and TRBJ1-2; D is unclear. V lost 4 bases, J lost 3 bases, and 16 bases lay in between. CDR1 and CDR2 (germline): SGHRS, YFSETQ. CDR3 length: 15 amino acids. CDR3 sequence (DNA): TGCGCCAGCAGCACCGGGAGCAGCCTTTACTATGGCTACACCTTC. This gives the protein CASSTGSSLYYGYTF.

This clone was seen a handful of times. The chain couples TRBV15 to TRBJ2-1; tentatively, D is TRBD1 or TRBD2 (6 bases each). The CDR3 consists of 17 residues. Germline V lookup: CDR1 LNHNV, CDR2 YYDKDF (reference sequence). V lost 0 bases and J 4 bases, leaving 16 bases between the germline ends. The CDR3 is CATSRDIRGDPYNEQFF. CDR3 DNA: TGTGCCACCAGCAGAGATATTAGGGGGGATCCGTACAATGAGCAGTTCTTC.

The J gene is TRBJ1-2, the V gene TRBV6-5; 10 nucleotides align to TRBD1. The V gene end was trimmed by 4 bases and the J gene end by 4 bases; junction bases not matched to a gene: 3. The CDR3 consists of 14 residues. Germline values: CDR1 MNHEY, CDR2 SVGAGI. CDR3 sequence reads: CASSSGQGTYGYTF. The CDR3 bases are TGTGCCAGCAGTTCGGGACAGGGGACCTATGGCTACACCTTC.

This clone is classed as large. The chain links TRBV19 to TRBJ2-3; D may correspond to TRBD1 or TRBD2 (7 bases each). The CDR3 is 14 amino acids. Germline CDR1 and CDR2: LNHDA and SQIVND (reference sequence). Trimming stripped 5 bases from V and 4 bases from J, with 13 bases between. The DNA of the CDR3 is TGTGCCAGTAGTCAGGGGGGGGGCGCAGATACGCAGTATTTT. This codes for CASSQGGGADTQYF.